These 26 T cell receptor beta chains were all obtained from the same sample, sequenced in a study of regulatory T cells in long-lasting Graves disease. The sample's time point: newly diagnosed GD, antithyroid drugs for less than 3 months. PBMCs provided the RNA from which the TCR library was made. The authors built TCR beta libraries using iRepertoire HTBI primers and Arm-PCR of CDR3 regions. TCRdb recomputed calls from the multiplex PCR reads with MiXCR, one row per CDR3 protein. The sample records about 450,000 distinct CDR3 sequences, approximately 16% being singletons. These data were also filed under a second study, of T cells in Graves' hyperthyroidism and ophthalmopathy.

The material sequenced was peripheral blood mononuclear cells (PBMCs), taken at new diagnosis, from a patient treated with antithyroid drugs. The receptors stem from a woman aged 25 to 39 with Graves disease.

There are many counts of this clonotype. V is TRBV27 and J is TRBJ2-7; no firm D call. Germline CDR1 and CDR2: MNHEY and SMNVEV (reference sequence). Trimming removed 3 bases at V and 0 bases at J, with 9 bases between. This CDR3 has 14 residues. CDR3 sequence (DNA): TGTGCCAGCAGTTTCAGACGGAGCTCCTACGAGCAGTACTTC. The encoded protein is CASSFRRSSYEQYF.

This clonotype has ten or more counts. This rearrangement joins TRBV5-8 to TRBJ1-2; D remains ambiguous. The CDR3 spans 13 residues. The V gene's germline CDR1 is SGHTS and CDR2 YDEGEE. Trimming took off 6 bases at V and 3 bases at J, with 12 bases between the two ends. The CDR3 loop is CASISRGYYGYTF. DNA for the CDR3: TGTGCCAGCATATCTCGGGGATACTATGGCTACACCTTC.

This clonotype was recorded many times. The genes are TRBV2 and TRBJ2-7, with 11 bases matching TRBD1. In germline, CDR1 is SNHLY, CDR2 FYNNEI. The length of the CDR3 is 13 residues. Trimming took 8 bases from V and 6 from J; bases not matched to a gene: 6. CDR3 loop: CASGGTGGSEQYF. CDR3 DNA sequence: TGTGCCAGCGGCGGGACAGGGGGTAGCGAGCAGTACTTC. Full variable domain (outside the CDR3, taken from reference TRBV2 and TRBJ2-7): EPEVTQTPSHQVTQMGQEVILRCVPISNHLYFYWYRQILGQKVEFLVSFYNNEISEKSEIFDDQFSVERPDGSNFTLKIRSTKLEDSAMYFCASGGTGGSEQYFGPGTRLTVT.

This clonotype was recorded many times. The chain carries TRBV7-9 and TRBJ1-2; no reliable D call. This CDR3 spans 15 amino acids. Germline V CDR1 and CDR2: SEHNR, FQNEAQ (reference sequence). The V end was cut by 5 bases, the J end by 4 bases, with 17 bases between. The CDR3 DNA reads as TGTGCCAGCAGCAAGGGCGGCGGTCCCCCCTATGGCTACACCTTC. Amino acid sequence: CASSKGGGPPYGYTF.

This clonotype was counted at least ten times. The rearrangement uses TRBV24-1 and TRBJ2-2; D unclear. This CDR3 has 12 amino acids. Trimming left V 3 bases short and J 3 bases short, with 1 base between. From germline, CDR1 is KGHDR and CDR2 SFDVKD. The CDR3 loop reads CATSDDTGELFF. CDR3 DNA sequence: TGTGCCACCAGTGATGACACCGGGGAGCTGTTTTTT.

This clonotype was detected many times. The rearrangement links TRBV28 to TRBJ1-2; 10 bases are a match to TRBD1. The CDR3 spans 15 residues. Trimming cost V 5 bases and J 8 bases; bases outside gene matches: 11. In germline, CDR1 is MDHEN, CDR2 SYDVKM. The CDR3 loop reads CASSRSGTGVDGYTF. DNA for the CDR3: TGTGCCAGCAGTCGATCCGGGACAGGGGTTGACGGCTACACCTTC.

This clonotype was counted ten times or more. The rearrangement links TRBV28 to TRBJ1-1, with 7 bases that match TRBD1. The CDR3 is 15 amino acids. Germline lookup yields CDR1 MDHEN and CDR2 SYDVKM. Trimming cost V 1 base and J 4 bases; bases outside gene matches: 6. The CDR3 DNA reads as TGTGCCAGCAGTTTATCCGGGACAGCGGGCACTGAAGCTTTCTTT. It yields the protein CASSLSGTAGTEAFF.

This clonotype turned up a few times. The chain carries TRBV7-9 and TRBJ2-1, with D unclear. Trimming shortened V by 2 bases and J by 5 bases, and 7 bases separated the two germline ends. The CDR3 consists of 13 residues. CDR1 is SEHNR and CDR2 is FQNEAQ in the germline V gene (reference sequence). The CDR3 DNA sequence: TGTGCCAGCAGCTTACTACCAGACAATGAGCAGTTCTTC. Translating it yields CASSLLPDNEQFF.

This clonotype was counted at least ten times. The chain joins TRBV5-1 to TRBJ1-2; the D gene is possibly TRBD1 (6 bases). Germline CDR1 SGHRS, CDR2 YFSETQ. Trimming removed 3 bases at V and 2 bases at J, with 14 bases between. CDR3 length: 15 amino acids. The CDR3 is CASSSGGQKNYGYTF. In DNA, the CDR3 is TGCGCCAGCAGCTCCGGGGGACAAAAGAACTATGGCTACACCTTC.

This clonotype has ten or more counts. J is TRBJ2-1 and V is TRBV12-3 or TRBV12-4, with D perhaps TRBD2 (6 bases). V lost 8 bases, J lost 4 bases, and 12 bases lay in between. CDR3 size: 13 residues. CDR3 DNA sequence: TGTGCCAGCCGCTCGAGCGGGTACAATGAGCAGTTCTTC. It specifies CASRSSGYNEQFF.

This clonotype was picked up many times. The chain is built from TRBV11-2 and TRBJ2-3; D possibly corresponds to TRBD2 (5 bases). The CDR3 is 11 amino acids. The V end lost 1 base, the J end lost 14 bases, and 10 bases lay between the germline ends. The germline V gene encodes CDR1 SGHAT and CDR2 FQNNGV. The CDR3 DNA sequence: TGTGCCAGCAGCTTAGTCGGGGTTTGGTATTTT. Amino acid sequence: CASSLVGVWYF.

Ten or more counts support this clonotype. The rearrangement uses TRBV7-9 and TRBJ2-7; TRBD2 matches 10 bases. Germline assignment: CDR1 SEHNR and CDR2 FQNEAQ (reference sequence). V lost 2 bases to trimming and J lost 6 bases; unmatched junction nucleotides: 1. This CDR3 has 13 amino acids. Here the CDR3 reads CASSLLAGAEQYF. Here the CDR3 DNA reads TGTGCCAGCAGCTTACTAGCGGGAGCCGAGCAGTACTTC.

This clonotype has more than one count but fewer than ten. The rearrangement joins TRBV15 to TRBJ2-7, with D hard to call. Trimming removed 2 bases from V and 4 bases from J, with 12 bases in between. In germline, CDR1 is LNHNV, CDR2 YYDKDF (reference sequence). This CDR3 contains 14 residues. The CDR3 DNA sequence: TGTGCCACCAGCAGAAATGGTAAGGCATACGAGCAGTACTTC. Amino acid sequence: CATSRNGKAYEQYF.

Notes on this clonotype: A much larger clone differs by one base, so this may be a read error. This chain connects TRBV20-1 to TRBJ2-5; D remains unclear. Trimming shortened V by 3 bases and J by 1 base, and 9 bases separated the two germline ends. Per germline, CDR1 DFQATT and CDR2 SNEGSKA (reference sequence). The length of the CDR3 is 13 residues. DNA of the CDR3: TGCAGTGCTAGTCCTGGCGGCCAAGAGACCCAGTACTTC. The encoded protein is CSASPGGQETQYF.

This clonotype was detected a few times. The chain has TRBV9 and TRBJ2-3; D not resolved. The V end was cut by 6 bases, the J end by 4 bases, with 12 bases between. This CDR3 has 13 residues. The germline gives CDR1 SGDLS, CDR2 YYNGEE. Here the CDR3 reads CASTPVGADTQYF. The CDR3 region has the DNA TGTGCCAGCACCCCCGTGGGCGCAGATACGCAGTATTTT.

In this sample, this clonotype turned up many times. This chain links TRBV11-2 with TRBJ2-7; D gene uncertain. CDR3 length: 12 residues. V was shortened by 3 bases and J by 4 bases, with 7 bases between the two germline ends. CDR1 and CDR2 from the germline V gene are SGHAT and FQNNGV. In DNA, the CDR3 is TGTGCCAGCAGCTTTGTGAGTTACGAGCAGTACTTC. It encodes CASSFVSYEQYF.

This clonotype was observed a handful of times. The chain recombines TRBV13 with TRBJ2-2; TRBD2 is a possible D gene (6 bases). The CDR3 consists of 16 residues. In germline, CDR1 is PRHDT, CDR2 FYEKMQ (reference sequence). Trimming removed 0 bases from V and 6 bases from J, with 14 bases in between. The CDR3 loop is CASSLGGLRRAGELFF. CDR3 DNA: TGTGCCAGCAGCTTAGGCGGACTAAGGAGGGCCGGGGAGCTGTTTTTT.

This clonotype occurred many times. V is TRBV7-8 and J is TRBJ2-7; TRBD1 agrees at 7 bases. The ends lost 5 bases at V and 2 bases at J; junction bases unmatched: 6. The CDR3 runs 14 residues. Germline CDR1 SGHVS, CDR2 FQNEAQ. CDR3 nucleotides: TGTGCCAGCAGCCCACCCGACAGGGCCTACGAGCAGTACTTC. Encoded protein: CASSPPDRAYEQYF.

This clonotype was counted ten times or more. This chain links TRBV11-2 with TRBJ2-3; D gene uncertain. Germline CDR1 SGHAT, CDR2 FQNNGV. There are 12 residues in the CDR3. Trimming took off 0 bases at V and 6 bases at J, with 4 bases between the two ends. CDR3 amino acids: CASSLDGDTQYF. As DNA, the CDR3 is TGTGCCAGCAGCTTAGACGGGGATACGCAGTATTTT.

V and J are TRBV6-1 and TRBJ2-1; 10 bases agree with TRBD1. With 6 bases clipped from V and 6 bases from J, the junction kept 8 bases outside the gene matches. The CDR3 has 15 residues. Germline V lookup: CDR1 MNHNS, CDR2 SASEGT. The CDR3 nucleotides read TGTGCCAGCAGACTAAGACAGGGGGCGCCCAATGAGCAGTTCTTC. Its translation: CASRLRQGAPNEQFF.

This clonotype occurred many times. The chain carries TRBV28 and TRBJ2-1; TRBD1 might be the D (5 bases). The CDR3 is 16 residues long. The V and J ends lost 3 bases and 0 bases respectively, with 12 bases between them. Germline-derived CDR1 and CDR2 are MDHEN and SYDVKM. The CDR3 loop is CASSFQGRSSYNEQFF. The CDR3 DNA reads as TGTGCCAGCAGTTTTCAGGGCCGGAGCTCCTACAATGAGCAGTTCTTC.

The rearrangement uses TRBV4-2 and TRBJ2-1; TRBD2 agrees at 10 bases. V was pared by 2 bases and J by 2 bases, with 9 bases of the junction left unmatched. This CDR3 comprises 18 residues. CDR1 is LGHNA, CDR2 YNFKEQ, per germline. In DNA form, the CDR3 reads TGTGCCAGCAGCCAATCCGTCCAACTAGCGGGACCCTACAATGAGCAGTTCTTC. The encoded protein is CASSQSVQLAGPYNEQFF.

This clonotype was found many times. CDR3 amino acids: CASRRAGVSTEQYF. As DNA, the CDR3 is TGTGCCAGCAGGAGAGCGGGAGTTAGTACCGAGCAGTACTTC. The chain combines TRBV12-3 or TRBV12-4 with TRBJ2-7; 8 bases match TRBD2. CDR3 size: 14 residues. J lost 6 bases, V lost 6 bases, and 10 bases had no gene match.

The chain employs TRBV4-1 and TRBJ1-1, with TRBD1 identical over 7 bases. The CDR3 runs 14 residues. The ends lost 2 bases at V and 9 bases at J; junction bases unmatched: 9. The germline V gene has CDR1 MGHRA and CDR2 YSYEKL. The CDR3 DNA reads TGCGCCAGCAGCCAACACTCGACAGGGTTGAAAGCTTTCTTT. Its protein product is CASSQHSTGLKAFF.

This clonotype has a handful of counts. The chain couples TRBV19 to TRBJ1-1; D call uncertain. The CDR3 sequence is 15 residues long. Germline V CDR1 and CDR2: LNHDA, SQIVND (reference sequence). The V gene lost 3 bases and the J gene lost 1 base, with 12 bases spanning the gap. CDR3 sequence (DNA): TGTGCCAGTAGTATCTGGTCCCGTGCGAACACTGAAGCTTTCTTT. It encodes CASSIWSRANTEAFF.

The chain joins TRBV5-1 to TRBJ2-1; TRBD2 aligns across 9 bases. With 5 bases clipped from V and 5 bases from J, the junction kept 14 bases outside the gene matches. Germline loops: CDR1 SGHRS, CDR2 YFSETQ. The CDR3 is 17 amino acids. The CDR3 sequence: CASSLRAVAGENNEQFF. DNA of the CDR3: TGCGCCAGCAGTCTGCGAGCCGTAGCGGGAGAGAACAATGAGCAGTTCTTC.